Listed below are T cell receptor beta chains from one sample, sequenced in a study of T cell responses to AZD1222 COVID-19 vaccine. Profiled with immunoSEQ multiplex PCR; TCRdb holds only in-frame clones, not every one. The sample consists of roughly 160,000 clones, roughly 92% of them appearing once. The starting material was peripheral blood, obtained on day 0 of AZD1222 vaccination. The receptor set was obtained from an adult in good health. The CDR3 runs from the conserved cysteine through the conserved F or W.

CDR3 protein: CATSRDGLATNEKLFF
CDR3 length: 16
J gene: TRBJ1-4
V gene: TRBV15

CDR3 protein: CSANEGESEAFF
CDR3 length: 12
J gene: TRBJ1-1
V gene: TRBV20-1

CDR3 protein: CASSPFRTRHSPLHF
CDR3 length: 15
J gene: TRBJ1-6
V gene: TRBV28

CDR3 protein: CASSLGQHNQPQHF
CDR3 length: 14
J gene: TRBJ1-5
V gene: TRBV5-6

CDR3 protein: CASSAGQGHNEQFF
CDR3 length: 14
J gene: TRBJ2-1
V gene: TRBV10-1

CDR3 protein: CASSFLTSGGGADTQYF
CDR3 length: 17
J gene: TRBJ2-3
V gene: TRBV11-2

CDR3 protein: CASSAPRVVGYTF
CDR3 length: 13
J gene: TRBJ1-2
V gene: TRBV7-9

CDR3 protein: CASSPRTGAVTTNTGELFF
CDR3 length: 19
J gene: TRBJ2-2
V gene: TRBV5-1

CDR3 protein: CASSQISGGSSTDTQYF
CDR3 length: 17
J gene: TRBJ2-3
V gene: TRBV4-2

CDR3 protein: CASSLTGTANNEKLFF
CDR3 length: 16
J gene: TRBJ1-4
V gene: TRBV5-5

CDR3 protein: CASSQDHTGELFF
CDR3 length: 13
J gene: TRBJ2-2
V gene: TRBV4-2

CDR3 protein: CASSLARTGLGTQYF
CDR3 length: 15
J gene: TRBJ2-3
V gene: TRBV7-6

CDR3 protein: CASSYPAATNTGELFF
CDR3 length: 16
J gene: TRBJ2-2
V gene: TRBV6-6

CDR3 protein: CASSPPGLAGSLAKNIQYF
CDR3 length: 19
J gene: TRBJ2-4
V gene: TRBV18

CDR3 protein: CASSPTGRNTGELFF
CDR3 length: 15
J gene: TRBJ2-2
V gene: TRBV28

CDR3 protein: CASSVVGEALPGLAAVGDEQFF
CDR3 length: 22
J gene: TRBJ2-1
V gene: TRBV9

CDR3 protein: CASSPGFGYEQYF
CDR3 length: 13
J gene: TRBJ2-7
V gene: TRBV12-3/TRBV12-4

CDR3 protein: CASTPLGGDEQYF
CDR3 length: 13
J gene: TRBJ2-7
V gene: TRBV19